The 21 T cell receptor beta chains below were found in one sample sequenced in a study. MiXCR, run by TCRdb on the 5' RACE reads, gives a single entry per CDR3 protein. The data contain around 57,000 distinct CDR3 sequences, around a quarter of them singletons. The sample was tumor-infiltrating memory CD4+ T cells sorted from the breast tumor. Described subset: memory CD4+ T cells, CD4+CD45RO+CD25-. The receptors shown here come from a female donor with breast cancer.

This clonotype occurred a few times. CDR3 protein: CSARTSSGNIQYF. CDR3 nucleotides: TGCAGTGCTAGGACTAGCTCGGGGAACATTCAGTACTTC. The chain links TRBV20-1 to TRBJ2-4, with TRBD2 matching 7 bases. Germline CDR1 is DFQATT and CDR2 is SNEGSKA (reference sequence). CDR3 length equals 13 residues. Trimming removed 3 bases from V and 7 bases from J; junction bases left unmatched: 6.

The table lists this clonotype with a few counts. This chain connects TRBV29-1 to TRBJ2-3; 7 bases map to TRBD2. CDR1 is SQVTM, CDR2 ANQGSEA, per germline. After removal of 4 bases from V and 6 bases from J, the junction contained 7 bases not matched to a gene. The CDR3 sequence is 13 residues long. This CDR3 reads CSVGSGAGDTQYF. The CDR3 DNA reads as TGCAGCGTTGGGAGCGGGGCCGGCGATACGCAGTATTTT.

This clonotype turned up a few times. The chain is built from TRBV20-1 and TRBJ2-5; 11 nucleotides line up with TRBD2. After removal of 2 bases from V and 7 bases from J, the junction contained 12 bases not matched to a gene. The CDR3 extends over 16 amino acids. CDR1 is DFQATT and CDR2 is SNEGSKA in the germline V gene (reference sequence). CDR3 sequence (DNA): TGCAGTGCTAGATACCGACTAGCGGGACGGGAGGGGACCCAGTACTTC. It specifies CSARYRLAGREGTQYF.

The J gene is TRBJ2-3, the V gene TRBV4-1; TRBD2 matches 7 bases. The CDR3 consists of 17 residues. The germline V gene has CDR1 MGHRA and CDR2 YSYEKL. Unmatched junction bases numbered 15, after V lost 6 bases and J lost 3 bases. The chain's CDR3 is CASRVLLAGVPTDTQYF. DNA for the CDR3: TGCGCCAGCAGGGTGCTATTGGCGGGAGTCCCAACAGATACGCAGTATTTT.

The chain uses TRBV6-6 and TRBJ1-1; D is perhaps TRBD1 (6 bases). Germline values: CDR1 MNHNY, CDR2 SVGAGI (reference sequence). This CDR3 spans 15 amino acids. The V gene lost 6 bases and the J gene lost 5 bases, with 19 bases spanning the gap. As DNA, the CDR3 is TGTGCCAGCAGGGGGACAAGGACAGATGAAACTGAAGCTTTCTTT. Translation: CASRGTRTDETEAFF.

This clonotype was observed a handful of times. The chain has TRBV6-5 and TRBJ1-5; TRBD1 might be the D (5 bases). V lost 4 bases to trimming and J lost 9 bases, with 13 bases between them. The CDR3 length is 13 residues. Looked up from germline, CDR1 is MNHEY and CDR2 is SVGAGI. Written as DNA, the CDR3 is TGTGCCAGCAGTTCGGGGACGGGGTGGCCCCAGCATTTT. Amino acid sequence: CASSSGTGWPQHF.

The chain links TRBV12-3 or TRBV12-4 to TRBJ2-5, with D perhaps TRBD2 (5 bases). Trimming took 4 bases from V and 3 from J, leaving 9 bases between them. This CDR3 is 13 amino acids long. Written as DNA, the CDR3 is TGTGCCAGCAGTTATCGGGGTGAAGAGACCCAGTACTTC. Its translation: CASSYRGEETQYF.

CDR3 loop: CASSQEVGTEAFF. For the CDR3, the DNA is TGTGCCAGCAGCCAAGAGGTGGGAACTGAAGCTTTCTTT. The chain links TRBV14 to TRBJ1-1; D gene unclear. Germline assignment: CDR1 SGHDN and CDR2 FVKESK. The V end was cut by 0 bases, the J end by 5 bases, with 7 bases between. CDR3 length: 13 amino acids.

CDR3 amino acids: CASRSQVYGYTF. The CDR3 DNA reads TGTGCCAGCAGAAGTCAGGTATATGGCTACACCTTC. This chain connects TRBV6-6 to TRBJ1-2; no reliable D call. The germline V gene encodes CDR1 MNHNY and CDR2 SVGAGI (reference sequence). V lost 6 bases and J 5 bases, leaving 10 bases between the germline ends. CDR3 length: 12 residues.

CDR3: CASSYALGTETYEQYF. The CDR3 DNA follows: TGTGCCAGCAGTTATGCCCTAGGGACAGAGACCTACGAGCAGTACTTC. The chain is built from TRBV6-2 or TRBV6-3 and TRBJ2-7; 7 bases align to TRBD1. The germline gives CDR1 MNHEY, CDR2 SVGEGT. There are 16 residues in the CDR3. With 3 bases clipped from V and 2 bases from J, the junction kept 10 bases outside the gene matches.

This clonotype has more than one count but fewer than ten. This chain uses TRBV5-1 with TRBJ1-2, with D possibly matching TRBD1 (6 bases). The ends were cut back, 2 bases at V and 6 bases at J, with 8 bases in the middle. This CDR3 is built from 12 residues. Germline CDR1 and CDR2: SGHRS and YFSETQ. The CDR3 DNA reads as TGCGCCAGCAGCTTAAACAGGGATGGCTACACCTTC. The encoded protein is CASSLNRDGYTF.

The chain has TRBV5-1 and TRBJ1-2; D unresolved. The V end was cut by 3 bases, the J end by 0 bases, with 9 bases between. Germline CDR1 and CDR2: SGHRS and YFSETQ. CDR3 length: 14 amino acids. CDR3 coding DNA: TGCGCCAGCAGCTCCCGGGAGGCTAACTATGGCTACACCTTC. Translated: CASSSREANYGYTF.

This rearrangement joins TRBV29-1 to TRBJ2-7; D might be TRBD1 (6 bases). Trimming took off 6 bases at V and 5 bases at J, with 11 bases between the two ends. Germline V gene sequence: CDR1 SQVTM, CDR2 ANQGSEA. The CDR3 loop spans 11 amino acids. The CDR3 loop reads CSVKQGHEQYF. The DNA of the CDR3 is TGCAGCGTCAAACAGGGCCACGAGCAGTACTTC.

In its sample, this clonotype was seen a few times. The CDR3 region is CASSFTSGDTQYF. The CDR3 nucleotides read TGTGCCAGCAGCTTCACTAGCGGAGATACGCAGTATTTT. The chain carries TRBV7-3 and TRBJ2-3, with 8 bases matching TRBD2. V lost 3 bases and J lost 5; bases outside the gene matches: 1. This CDR3 comprises 13 residues. CDR1 is SGHTA and CDR2 is FQGTGA in the germline V gene.

This clonotype was seen only once. A much larger clone lies a single base off, so this may be a read error. V gene TRBV5-1 combines with J gene TRBJ1-5, with 8 positions matching TRBD1. Germline V gives CDR1 SGHRS, CDR2 YFSETQ. The CDR3 extends over 16 amino acids. CDR3 region: CASSLGDRQGGQPPHF. DNA for the CDR3: TGCGCCAGCAGCTTGGGGGACAGGCAGGGCGGACAGCCCCCGCATTTT.

The chain joins TRBV4-1 to TRBJ2-2, with a possible D match to TRBD1 (5 bases). Germline loops: CDR1 MGHRA, CDR2 YSYEKL. The CDR3 contains 17 residues. V lost 0 bases and J 3 bases, leaving 14 bases between the germline ends. The CDR3 nucleotides are TGCGCCAGCAGCCAAGATCGGCCAGGGTGGGACACCGGGGAGCTGTTTTTT. Its translation is CASSQDRPGWDTGELFF.

Only a few counts were recorded for this clonotype. The chain uses TRBV6-1 and TRBJ1-2; D is undetermined. V was cut by 5 bases and J by 0 bases, with 16 bases left in between. Per the germline V gene, CDR1 is MNHNS and CDR2 is SASEGT. There are 16 residues in the CDR3. The CDR3 nucleotides read TGTGCCAGCAGTCCCACTAGAAGTCCGTCTAACTATGGCTACACCTTC. This sequence encodes CASSPTRSPSNYGYTF.

This clonotype was picked up many times. This chain links TRBV6-6 with TRBJ1-1; 8 bases agree with TRBD1. Looked up from germline, CDR1 is MNHNY and CDR2 is SVGAGI (reference sequence). This CDR3 is 13 amino acids long. Losses at the gene ends were 5 bases for V and 10 bases for J; bases not matched to a gene: 9. CDR3 residues: CASSENRGGRAFF. DNA of the CDR3: TGTGCCAGCAGTGAAAACAGGGGGGGGCGAGCTTTCTTT.

This clonotype was detected many times. The V and J genes are TRBV7-8 and TRBJ1-4; D is perhaps TRBD1 (6 bases). Germline V gives CDR1 SGHVS, CDR2 FQNEAQ. The CDR3 totals 16 residues. V was cut by 5 bases and J by 2 bases, with 15 bases left in between. CDR3 coding DNA: TGTGCCAGCAGCCACGACAGGTTGATGACTAATGAAAAACTGTTTTTT. This sequence encodes CASSHDRLMTNEKLFF. Complete variable domain (other parts from reference TRBV7-8 and TRBJ1-4): GAGVSQSPRYKVAKRGQDVALRCDPISGHVSLFWYQQALGQGPEFLTYFQNEAQLDKSGLPSDRFFAERPEGSVSTLKIQRTQQEDSAVYLCASSHDRLMTNEKLFFGSGTQLSVL.

V is TRBV6-1 and J is TRBJ1-5; tentatively, D is TRBD1 (5 bases). V shed 2 bases and J shed 6 bases, with 14 bases lying between them. The CDR3 consists of 15 residues. Germline CDR1 is MNHNS and CDR2 is SASEGT. Written as DNA, the CDR3 is TGTGCCAGCAGTGAATATGGGGACTTCGGTCAGCCCCAGCATTTT. Translated, it gives CASSEYGDFGQPQHF.

The chain employs TRBV7-2 and TRBJ2-1; TRBD2 might be the D (5 bases). V was pared by 7 bases and J by 7 bases, with 17 bases between. The CDR3 totals 14 residues. From germline, CDR1 is SGHTA and CDR2 FQGNSA. The CDR3 sequence is CASTLPPPGNEQFF. CDR3 sequence (DNA): TGTGCCAGCACACTACCTCCCCCGGGAAATGAGCAGTTCTTC.